The T cell receptor (beta chain) under discussion was sequenced for a study of resident and recirculating memory T cells in vitiligo. As for the study in general: Samples were epidermis from two lesional and two nonlesional sites, plus PBMCs.

Deletions cut 0 bases from V and 3 bases from J, with 12 bases between. The CDR3 is 15 amino acids. Per germline, CDR1 SGHRS and CDR2 YFSETQ. The table came from immunoSEQ multiplex PCR; TCRdb's copy has only in-frame clones and leaves some out. The data hold 40,000 to 50,000 clones, with 80% to 95% observed a single time. The sequenced sample was blood. This chain joins TRBV5-1 and TRBJ1-1; D perhaps matches TRBD1 (6 bases). This TCR came from a male donor with vitiligo. The CDR3 coding sequence is TGCGCCAGCAGCTTGGTGATAGGGGGAGACACTGAAGCTTTCTTT. Translated, it gives CASSLVIGGDTEAFF. Full variable domain (remainder filled in from reference TRBV5-1 and TRBJ1-1): KAGVTQTPRYLIKTRGQQVTLSCSPISGHRSVSWYQQTPGQGLQFLFEYFSETQRNKGNFPGRFSGRQFSNSRSEMNVSTLELGDSALYLCASSLVIGGDTEAFFGQGTRLTVV.